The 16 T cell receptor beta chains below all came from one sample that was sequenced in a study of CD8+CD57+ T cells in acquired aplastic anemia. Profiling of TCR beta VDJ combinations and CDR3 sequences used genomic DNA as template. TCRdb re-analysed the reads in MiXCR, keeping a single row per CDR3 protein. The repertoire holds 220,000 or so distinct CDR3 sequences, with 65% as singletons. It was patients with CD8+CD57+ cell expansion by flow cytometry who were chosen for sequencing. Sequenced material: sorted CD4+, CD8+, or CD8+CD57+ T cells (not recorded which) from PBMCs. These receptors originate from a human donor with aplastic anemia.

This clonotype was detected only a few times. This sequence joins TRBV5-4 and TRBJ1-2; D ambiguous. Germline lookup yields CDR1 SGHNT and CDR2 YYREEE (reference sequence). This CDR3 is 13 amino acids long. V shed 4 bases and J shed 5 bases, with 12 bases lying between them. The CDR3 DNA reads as TGTGCCAGCAGCCTAGCCAAGACGTATGGCTACACCTTC. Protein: CASSLAKTYGYTF.

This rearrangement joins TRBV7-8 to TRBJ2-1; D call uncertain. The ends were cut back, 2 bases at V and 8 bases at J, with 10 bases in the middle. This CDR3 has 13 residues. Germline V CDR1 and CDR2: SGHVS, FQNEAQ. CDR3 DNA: TGTGCCAGCAGCTTACGGGCCTCTGATGAGCAGTTCTTC. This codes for CASSLRASDEQFF.

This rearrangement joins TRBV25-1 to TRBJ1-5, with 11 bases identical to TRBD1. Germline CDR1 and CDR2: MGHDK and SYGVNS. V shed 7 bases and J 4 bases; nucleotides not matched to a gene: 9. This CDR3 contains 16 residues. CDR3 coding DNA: TGTGCCAGCACCTCCTGGGGGACAGGGGGGAATCAGCCCCAGCATTTT. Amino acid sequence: CASTSWGTGGNQPQHF.

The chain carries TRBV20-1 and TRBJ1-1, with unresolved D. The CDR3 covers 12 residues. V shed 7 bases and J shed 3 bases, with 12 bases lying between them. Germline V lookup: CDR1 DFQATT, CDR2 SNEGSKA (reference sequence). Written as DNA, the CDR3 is TGCAGTGGGTCACTTAGGGACACTGAAGCTTTCTTT. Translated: CSGSLRDTEAFF.

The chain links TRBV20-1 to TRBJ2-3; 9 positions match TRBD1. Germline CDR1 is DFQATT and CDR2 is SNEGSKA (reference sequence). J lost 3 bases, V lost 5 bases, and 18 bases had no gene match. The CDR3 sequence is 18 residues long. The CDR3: CSAPERDREFRLTDTQYF. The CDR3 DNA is TGCAGTGCTCCCGAACGGGACAGGGAGTTTCGTTTGACAGATACGCAGTATTTT.

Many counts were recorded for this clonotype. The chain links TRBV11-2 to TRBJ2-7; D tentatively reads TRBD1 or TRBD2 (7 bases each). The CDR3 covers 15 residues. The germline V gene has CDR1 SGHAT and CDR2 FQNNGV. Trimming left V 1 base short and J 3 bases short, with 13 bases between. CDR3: CASSLGAGGDYEQYF. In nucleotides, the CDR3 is TGTGCCAGCAGCTTAGGGGCAGGGGGGGACTACGAGCAGTACTTC.

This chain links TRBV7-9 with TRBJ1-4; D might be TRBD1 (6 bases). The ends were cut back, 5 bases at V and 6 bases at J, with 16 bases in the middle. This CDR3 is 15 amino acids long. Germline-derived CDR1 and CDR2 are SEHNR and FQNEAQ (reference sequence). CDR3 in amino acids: CASSVSQGVDEKLFF. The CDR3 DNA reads TGTGCCAGCAGCGTCTCACAGGGCGTCGATGAAAAACTGTTTTTT.

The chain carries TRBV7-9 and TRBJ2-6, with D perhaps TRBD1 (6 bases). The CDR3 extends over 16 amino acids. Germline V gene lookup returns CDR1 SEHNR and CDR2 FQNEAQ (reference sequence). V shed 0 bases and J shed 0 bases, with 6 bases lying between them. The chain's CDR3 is CASSLAGGSGANVLTF. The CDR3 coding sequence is TGTGCCAGCAGCTTAGCAGGGGGCTCTGGGGCCAACGTCCTGACTTTC.

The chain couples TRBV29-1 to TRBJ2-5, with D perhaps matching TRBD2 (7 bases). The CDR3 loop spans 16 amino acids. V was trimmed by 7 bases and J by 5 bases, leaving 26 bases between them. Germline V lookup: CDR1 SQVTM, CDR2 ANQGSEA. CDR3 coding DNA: TGCAGCGCCAGGTGGGGGGGCGGAAGGTCTAAGGAGACCCAGTACTTC. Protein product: CSARWGGGRSKETQYF. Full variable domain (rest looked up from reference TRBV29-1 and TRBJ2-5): SAVISQKPSRDICQRGTSLTIQCQVDSQVTMMFWYRQQPGQSLTLIATANQGSEATYESGFVIDKFPISRPNLTFSTLTVSNMSPEDSSIYLCSARWGGGRSKETQYFGPGTRLLVL.

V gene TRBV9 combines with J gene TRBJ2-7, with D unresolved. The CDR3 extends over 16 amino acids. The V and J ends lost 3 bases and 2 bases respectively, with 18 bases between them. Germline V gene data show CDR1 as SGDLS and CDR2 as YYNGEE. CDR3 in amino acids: CASSADIRTGTYEQYF. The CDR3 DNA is TGTGCCAGCAGCGCCGATATCAGGACGGGTACCTACGAGCAGTACTTC.

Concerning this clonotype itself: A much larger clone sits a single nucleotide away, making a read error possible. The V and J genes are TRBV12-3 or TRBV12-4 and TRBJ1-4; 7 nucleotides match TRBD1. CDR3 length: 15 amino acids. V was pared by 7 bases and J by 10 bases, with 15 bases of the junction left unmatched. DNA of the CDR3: TGTGCCAGCACCCCAGGGGGGGCCCCTGGTGGAAAACTGTTTTTT. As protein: CASTPGGAPGGKLFF.

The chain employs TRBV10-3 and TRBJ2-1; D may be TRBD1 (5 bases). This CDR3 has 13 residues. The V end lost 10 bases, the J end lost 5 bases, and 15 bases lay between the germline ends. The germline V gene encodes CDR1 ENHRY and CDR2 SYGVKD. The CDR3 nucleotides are TGTGCCACTACGCAGGGTTTGGACAATGAGCAGTTCTTC. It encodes CATTQGLDNEQFF.

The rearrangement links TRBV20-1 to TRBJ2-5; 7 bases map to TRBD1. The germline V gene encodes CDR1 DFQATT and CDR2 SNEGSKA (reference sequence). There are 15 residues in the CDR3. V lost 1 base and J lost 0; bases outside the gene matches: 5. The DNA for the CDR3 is TGCAGTGCTAGAGTTGACAGGGAGAACCAAGAGACCCAGTACTTC. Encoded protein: CSARVDRENQETQYF.

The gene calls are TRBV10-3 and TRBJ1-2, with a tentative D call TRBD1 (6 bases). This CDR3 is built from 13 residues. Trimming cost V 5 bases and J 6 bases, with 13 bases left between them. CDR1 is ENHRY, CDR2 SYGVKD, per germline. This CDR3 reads CAISLDRPDGYTF. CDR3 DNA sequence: TGTGCCATCAGTTTGGACAGACCTGATGGCTACACCTTC.

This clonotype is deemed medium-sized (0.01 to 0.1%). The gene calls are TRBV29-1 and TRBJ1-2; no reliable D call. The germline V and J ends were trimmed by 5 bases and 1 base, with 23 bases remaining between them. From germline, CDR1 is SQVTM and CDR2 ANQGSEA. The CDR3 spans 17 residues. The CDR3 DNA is TGCAGCGTTATGGTGTTCGGGCAGATAAGCGATAACTATGGCTACACCTTC. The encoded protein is CSVMVFGQISDNYGYTF.

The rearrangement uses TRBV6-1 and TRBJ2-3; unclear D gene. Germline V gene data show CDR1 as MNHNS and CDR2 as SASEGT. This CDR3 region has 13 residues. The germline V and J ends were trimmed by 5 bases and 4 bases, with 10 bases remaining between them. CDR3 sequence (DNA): TGTGCCAGCAGTACGCTCACAGCAGATACGCAGTATTTT. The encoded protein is CASSTLTADTQYF.